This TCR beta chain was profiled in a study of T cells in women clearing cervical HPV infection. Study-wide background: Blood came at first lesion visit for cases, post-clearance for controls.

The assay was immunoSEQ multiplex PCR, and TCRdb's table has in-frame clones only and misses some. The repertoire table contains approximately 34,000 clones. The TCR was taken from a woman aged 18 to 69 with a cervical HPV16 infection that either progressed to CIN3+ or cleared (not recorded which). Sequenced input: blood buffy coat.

The CDR3 DNA, read in part, is TGTGCCAGCAGCTGGGGACAGGCCGACACCGGGGAG. Amino acid sequence: CASSWGQADTGE. The full-length CDR3 reads as CASSWGQADTGELFF. The V and J genes are TRBV5-4 and TRBJ2-2; TRBD1 matches at 8 bases. The read stops 3 residues short of the end of the CDR3; the missing end is completed from the germline J gene. The CDR3 is 15 amino acids. Germline CDR1 and CDR2: SGHNT and YYREEE (reference sequence). V shed 3 bases, J shed 3 bases, and the junction held 4 bases outside the gene matches.